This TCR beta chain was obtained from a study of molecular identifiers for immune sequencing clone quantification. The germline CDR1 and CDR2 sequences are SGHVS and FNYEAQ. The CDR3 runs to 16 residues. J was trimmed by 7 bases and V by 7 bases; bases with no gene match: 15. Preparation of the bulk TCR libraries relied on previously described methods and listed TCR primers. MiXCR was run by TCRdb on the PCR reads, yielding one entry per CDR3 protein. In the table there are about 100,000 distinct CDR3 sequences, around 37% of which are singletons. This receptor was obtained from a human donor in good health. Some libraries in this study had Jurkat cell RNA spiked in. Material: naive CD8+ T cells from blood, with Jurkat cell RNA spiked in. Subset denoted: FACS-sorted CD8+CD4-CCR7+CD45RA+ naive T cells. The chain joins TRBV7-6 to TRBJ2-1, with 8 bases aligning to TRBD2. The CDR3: CASNKLSGSLRNEQFF. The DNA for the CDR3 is TGTGCCAGCAACAAGCTCAGCGGGAGCCTCCGGAATGAGCAGTTCTTC. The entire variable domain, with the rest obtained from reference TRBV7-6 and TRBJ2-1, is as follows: GAGVSQSPRYKVTKRGQDVALRCDPISGHVSLYWYRQALGQGPEFLTYFNYEAQQDKSGLPNDRFSAERPEGSISTLTIQRTEQRDSAMYRCASNKLSGSLRNEQFFGPGTRLTVL.